The clone carrying this T cell receptor (beta chain) was seen many times. Its antigen is still unknown. The data stem from a study of T cell repertoires in cytomegalovirus infection. The overall study: Carrying CMV and the relevant HLA type showed in public TCR beta signatures. Study-wide points: The ex vivo response was dominated by HLA-C-restricted CMV-specific TCR beta clonotypes. Identification of carriers of CMV plus the relevant HLA was achieved through cumulative public TCR beta family frequency.

A single record per CDR3 protein comes from TCRdb applying MiXCR to the reads. This sample has around 210,000 distinct CDR3 sequences, with 6% to 8% found just once. CDR1 is LGHNA, CDR2 YNFKEQ, per germline. This CDR3 contains 16 residues. The junction had 14 bases not matched to a gene; V was cut back by 0 bases and J by 11 bases. This clonotype originated in a human donor in good health (CMV status not recorded). Some clones in this sample may be carry-over from other donors' samples. The V call is TRBV4-2, the J call TRBJ1-1; 8 nucleotides agree with TRBD1. The sequencing sample was made of PBMCs. The CDR3, as DNA: TGTGCCAGCAGCCAAGATCTGACCGCAGGGGGCCGGAGGGCTTTCTTT. Translating gives CASSQDLTAGGRRAFF.